This note documents a single T cell receptor beta chain sequence. With V trimmed by 3 bases and J by 2 bases, 5 bases remained unmatched. Germline lookup yields CDR1 MGHDK and CDR2 SYGVNS. The CDR3 is 15 amino acids. This sample was included in a study of long-term antiretroviral therapy in people with HIV. Version v3.0 of the immunoSEQ assay was performed at survey level. Generated by immunoSEQ multiplex PCR, the TCRdb table keeps only in-frame clones and is missing some. The sample yields about 33,000 clones, 70% to 80% seen once. The sequence was obtained from a woman between 50 and 59 years old with HIV. The chain is built from TRBV25-1 and TRBJ2-3, with TRBD2 matching over 7 bases. Material: unsorted PBMCs, obtained 2 years after starting antiretroviral therapy. CDR3 coding DNA: TGTGCCAGCAGTGACTTGCGGGGGAACACAGATACGCAGTATTTT. Its translation is CASSDLRGNTDTQYF.